The 28 T cell receptor beta chains presented below share a single source sample, sequenced in a study of cytomegalovirus exposure and HLA in healthy donors. Use of 60 Vbeta and 13 Jbeta primers characterized the PCR. TCRdb's copy holds only in-frame clones and misses some; the assay was immunoSEQ multiplex PCR. This listing includes over 80,000 clones. Sample: PBMCs. The receptors were gathered from a girl aged 10-17 years in good health and CMV-seropositive.

The chain joins TRBV7-9 to TRBJ1-4; D might be TRBD1 (6 bases). The length of the CDR3 is 15 residues. CDR1 is SEHNR, CDR2 FQNEAQ, per germline (reference sequence). V was clipped by 5 bases and J by 7 bases, with 17 bases between them. The CDR3 is CASSVLQGVGEKLFF. The CDR3 DNA is TGTGCCAGCAGCGTCCTACAGGGCGTCGGTGAAAAACTGTTTTTT.

The rearrangement uses TRBV4-1 and TRBJ1-6, with D tentatively TRBD1 (5 bases). Germline CDR1 reads MGHRA; CDR2 reads YSYEKL. This CDR3 contains 16 residues. Between the trimmed V and J ends, which lost 0 bases and 7 bases, there was a span of 13 bases. CDR3 coding DNA: TGCGCCAGCAGCCAAGAGCAAGGGGCCGGGAATTCACCCCTCCACTTT. This gives the protein CASSQEQGAGNSPLHF.

CDR3: CSAGQNTEAFF. CDR3 sequence (DNA): TGCAGTGCTGGACAGAACACTGAAGCTTTCTTT. The chain is built from TRBV20-1 and TRBJ1-1; D is perhaps TRBD1 (5 bases). Germline values: CDR1 DFQATT, CDR2 SNEGSKA (reference sequence). The V end lost 5 bases, the J end lost 1 base, and 5 bases lay between the germline ends. The CDR3 is 11 residues long.

The chain joins TRBV7-9 to TRBJ1-6, with 8 bases matching TRBD1. After removal of 2 bases from V and 7 bases from J, the junction contained 7 bases not matched to a gene. This CDR3 region has 16 residues. Germline lookup yields CDR1 SEHNR and CDR2 FQNEAQ (reference sequence). The CDR3 coding sequence is TGTGCCAGCAGCTTATCCCCAGGGGGCGTAAATTCACCCCTCCACTTT. This sequence encodes CASSLSPGGVNSPLHF. Combining the CDR3 with reference TRBV7-9 and TRBJ1-6 gives the whole variable domain DTGVSQNPRHKITKRGQNVTFRCDPISEHNRLYWYRQTLGQGPEFLTYFQNEAQLEKSRLLSDRFSAERPKGSFSTLEIQRTEQGDSAMYLCASSLSPGGVNSPLHFGNGTRLTVT.

This chain joins TRBV7-3 and TRBJ2-1; maybe TRBD2 (5 bases). Trimming pared 2 bases from V and 2 bases from J, leaving 10 bases between. Germline CDR1 SGHTA, CDR2 FQGTGA. This CDR3 region has 15 residues. The CDR3: CASSLSGSPYNEQFF. The DNA of the CDR3 is TGTGCCAGCAGCTTATCGGGGTCTCCCTACAATGAGCAGTTCTTC.

The V gene is TRBV4-2, the J gene TRBJ1-1, with TRBD1 matching over 8 bases. Germline V lookup: CDR1 LGHNA, CDR2 YNFKEQ. With V trimmed by 3 bases and J by 1 base, 7 bases remained unmatched. CDR3 length: 16 residues. The CDR3 coding sequence is TGTGCCAGCAGCCAGGAGACAGGGGCCAAGAACACTGAAGCTTTCTTT. Translating gives CASSQETGAKNTEAFF.

V is TRBV4-1 and J is TRBJ1-1; TRBD1 matches at 8 bases. CDR1 and CDR2 (germline): MGHRA, YSYEKL. The ends lost 1 base at V and 1 base at J; junction bases unmatched: 8. The CDR3 totals 17 residues. This CDR3 is CASSQVRGDRGNTEAFF. DNA for the CDR3: TGCGCCAGCAGCCAAGTCAGGGGAGACAGGGGGAACACTGAAGCTTTCTTT.

The chain employs TRBV27 and TRBJ2-1, with 10 bases fitting TRBD2. The CDR3 sequence is 18 residues long. V lost 8 bases, J lost 0 bases, and 13 bases stayed unmatched. The germline V gene has CDR1 MNHEY and CDR2 SMNVEV (reference sequence). CDR3 sequence reads: CASRPLAGALSSYNEQFF. The CDR3 coding sequence is TGTGCCAGCCGACCTCTAGCGGGGGCGCTTAGCTCCTACAATGAGCAGTTCTTC.

V usage is TRBV7-6 and J usage is TRBJ2-4, with 9 nucleotides matching TRBD1. V gave up 1 base and J gave up 7 bases; unmatched junction bases: 11. Per the germline V gene, CDR1 is SGHVS and CDR2 is FNYEAQ. The CDR3 sequence is 17 residues long. CDR3 sequence: CASSLETGGARVNIQYF. The CDR3 coding sequence is TGTGCCAGCAGCTTAGAGACAGGGGGGGCGAGGGTGAACATTCAGTACTTC.

Here the CDR3 reads CASRRTENTEAFF. The CDR3 bases are TGTGCCAGCCGCAGGACAGAGAACACTGAAGCTTTCTTT. This chain uses TRBV18 with TRBJ1-1, with D maybe TRBD1 (6 bases). Trimming pared 8 bases from V and 1 base from J, leaving 11 bases between. This CDR3 has 13 amino acids. CDR1 is KGHSH and CDR2 is LQKENI in the germline V gene.

The chain links TRBV25-1 to TRBJ1-4; 8 bases match TRBD1. The CDR3 length is 15 residues. V dropped 3 bases and J dropped 6; count of bases not matched to a gene: 6. Germline CDR1 reads MGHDK; CDR2 reads SYGVNS. The CDR3 loop reads CASSDWTGRDEKLFF. The CDR3 DNA is TGTGCCAGCAGTGATTGGACAGGGCGTGATGAAAAACTGTTTTTT.

Points on this clone: Compared with germline, one end of the junction differs, possibly owing to a read error. The chain is built from TRBV29-1 and TRBJ2-1; possibly TRBD1 for D (5 bases). The CDR3 runs 14 residues. Germline V gene lookup returns CDR1 SQVTM and CDR2 ANQGSEA. The CDR3 DNA reads as TGCAGCGTTGCAGGGCTAATCTCCGACAATGAGCAGTTCTTC. Its translation is CSVAGLISDNEQFF.

The chain is built from TRBV7-2 and TRBJ1-1, with a weak D call TRBD1 (5 bases). CDR1 and CDR2 from the germline V gene are SGHTA and FQGNSA. This CDR3 spans 16 amino acids. The V end was cut by 5 bases, the J end by 5 bases, with 21 bases between. The CDR3 DNA is TGTGCCAGCAGCCTCCAACCGGGGGGGGGTAGGACTGAAGCTTTCTTT. It specifies CASSLQPGGGRTEAFF.

This chain connects TRBV19 to TRBJ1-5, with D unresolved. This CDR3 comprises 14 residues. Trimming pared 5 bases from V and 9 bases from J, leaving 17 bases between. In germline, CDR1 is LNHDA, CDR2 SQIVND (reference sequence). The CDR3 is CASSLRPLESPQHF. The CDR3 region has the DNA TGTGCCAGTAGTCTCCGGCCCCTAGAATCGCCCCAGCATTTT.

The chain recombines TRBV27 with TRBJ2-7; a weak D match, TRBD2 (7 bases). The CDR3 extends over 15 amino acids. The germline V gene encodes CDR1 MNHEY and CDR2 SMNVEV (reference sequence). Trimming took off 4 bases at V and 4 bases at J, with 17 bases between the two ends. The CDR3 DNA reads TGTGCCAGCAGTTGGCGGGCGGGGGCGGCTTACGAGCAGTACTTC. Its translation is CASSWRAGAAYEQYF.

V is TRBV6-4 and J is TRBJ2-7; TRBD2 matches at 9 bases. This CDR3 has 15 residues. The germline V gene has CDR1 MRHNA and CDR2 SNTAGT. V shed 5 bases and J 0 bases; nucleotides not matched to a gene: 5. CDR3 protein: CASSRGTSNSYEQYV. CDR3 DNA: TGTGCCAGCAGTAGAGGGACTAGCAACTCCTACGAGCAGTACGTC.

V gene TRBV4-3 combines with J gene TRBJ1-1, with D possibly TRBD1 on 5 matching bases. Trimming pared 1 base from V and 5 bases from J, leaving 14 bases between. This CDR3 is 15 amino acids long. Germline V lookup: CDR1 LGHNA, CDR2 YSLEER. In DNA form, the CDR3 reads TGCGCCAGCAGCCAAGTAGGAGGGAAGGGGACTGAAGCTTTCTTT. This encodes CASSQVGGKGTEAFF.

The chain is built from TRBV5-1 and TRBJ1-2, with D perhaps matching TRBD1 (5 bases). V was pared by 3 bases and J by 4 bases, with 13 bases between. This CDR3 contains 14 residues. Germline lookup yields CDR1 SGHRS and CDR2 YFSETQ. The CDR3 region has the DNA TGCGCCAGCAGCTGGGAAGGGGATGTCTATGGCTACACCTTC. Its protein is CASSWEGDVYGYTF.

This chain joins TRBV4-1 and TRBJ2-2, with D possibly matching TRBD1 (5 bases). The V end was cut by 0 bases, the J end by 3 bases, with 14 bases between. CDR3 size: 17 residues. The germline V gene has CDR1 MGHRA and CDR2 YSYEKL. The CDR3 is CASSQERRQIDTGELFF. In DNA form, the CDR3 reads TGCGCCAGCAGCCAAGAAAGGAGACAGATCGACACCGGGGAGCTGTTTTTT.

The chain carries TRBV6-1 and TRBJ1-1; 8 bases align to TRBD1. This CDR3 region has 15 residues. After removal of 2 bases from V and 4 bases from J, the junction contained 6 bases not matched to a gene. Germline-derived CDR1 and CDR2 are MNHNS and SASEGT. The CDR3: CASSERTGKGTEAFF. CDR3 in DNA: TGTGCCAGCAGTGAAAGGACAGGGAAGGGCACTGAAGCTTTCTTT.

V is TRBV4-1 and J is TRBJ2-7, with 9 positions matching TRBD2. The V segment lost 1 base and the J segment 4 bases; nucleotides outside the gene matches: 2. The germline CDR1 and CDR2 sequences are MGHRA and YSYEKL. This CDR3 spans 14 amino acids. The chain's CDR3 is CASSQVGLAYEQYF. The DNA of the CDR3 is TGCGCCAGCAGCCAAGTCGGACTAGCGTACGAGCAGTACTTC.

The chain employs TRBV7-2 and TRBJ1-4; D unresolved. The CDR3 is 13 residues long. Trimming left V 3 bases short and J 7 bases short, with 9 bases between. Germline loops: CDR1 SGHTA, CDR2 FQGNSA. CDR3 DNA: TGTGCCAGCAGCTTTCAGGCACGTGAAAAACTGTTTTTT. Translation gives CASSFQAREKLFF.

V and J are TRBV5-6 and TRBJ1-2, with TRBD1 matching 7 bases. This CDR3 comprises 14 residues. The germline V gene has CDR1 SGHDT and CDR2 YYEEEE. Trimming cost V 4 bases and J 1 base; bases outside gene matches: 4. The CDR3 loop reads CASSRDSLNYGYTF. CDR3 sequence (DNA): TGTGCCAGCAGCCGGGACAGCCTTAACTATGGCTACACCTTC. The whole variable domain, filled in from reference TRBV5-6 and TRBJ1-2, reads DAGVTQSPTHLIKTRGQQVTLRCSPKSGHDTVSWYQQALGQGPQFIFQYYEEEERQRGNFPDRFSGHQFPNYSSELNVNALLLGDSALYLCASSRDSLNYGYTFGSGTRLTVV.

V and J are TRBV5-4 and TRBJ1-1, with 7 bases matching TRBD1. This CDR3 is 17 amino acids long. Germline V gene sequence: CDR1 SGHNT, CDR2 YYREEE (reference sequence). J lost 4 bases, V lost 1 base, and 13 bases had no gene match. The DNA for the CDR3 is TGTGCCAGCAGCTTGACCCTAGGAAAAGGGGGCAGCACTGAAGCTTTCTTT. It is translated as CASSLTLGKGGSTEAFF.

This sequence joins TRBV11-2 and TRBJ1-2; D remains ambiguous. The V and J ends lost 6 bases and 4 bases respectively, with 15 bases between them. Germline V gives CDR1 SGHAT, CDR2 FQNNGV. The CDR3 has 14 residues. CDR3 nucleotide sequence: TGTGCCAGCAGGCAGGTCGAGAGTGCCTATGGCTACACCTTC. Its translation is CASRQVESAYGYTF.

The V and J genes are TRBV29-1 and TRBJ2-7, with D possibly TRBD1 on 6 matching bases. Germline V gene sequence: CDR1 SQVTM, CDR2 ANQGSEA. CDR3 length equals 14 residues. V was clipped by 5 bases and J by 2 bases, with 16 bases between them. CDR3 coding DNA: TGCAGCGTTAAGGAGGCAGGGGCAGCCTACGAGCAGTACTTC. This codes for CSVKEAGAAYEQYF.

This chain links TRBV30 with TRBJ1-2; D gene unclear. Trimming removed 3 bases from V and 8 bases from J, with 10 bases in between. CDR1 and CDR2 from the germline V gene are GTSNPN and SVGIG (reference sequence). CDR3 length: 11 residues. The CDR3 nucleotides read TGTGCCTGGAGCAACATGCGGGGCTACACCTTC. This codes for CAWSNMRGYTF.

The rearrangement uses TRBV10-2 and TRBJ1-6; maybe TRBD1 (5 bases). The CDR3 is made up of 14 amino acids. CDR1 and CDR2 (germline): WSHSY, SAAADI. V gave up 4 bases and J gave up 8 bases, with 12 bases separating them. For the CDR3, the DNA is TGCGCCAGCAGTGGCAGGGTAATTGATTCACCCCTCCACTTT. It codes for CASSGRVIDSPLHF.